One sample yielded the 6 T cell receptor delta chains listed below, sequenced in a study of human gamma delta and Vdelta1 T cells. These receptors are not linked to any known antigen. TCRdb re-called the PCR reads using CATT. The sample records about 6,100 delta-chain clones, around two fifths being singletons. Sample: Vdelta1 gamma-delta T cells from blood grown in culture (DOT cells). The receptors here all came from a human donor in good health.

The chain has TRDV1 and TRDJ1; TRDD3 aligns across 13 bases. The V segment lost 0 bases and the J segment 0 bases; nucleotides outside the gene matches: 34. The CDR3 sequence is 28 residues long. Germline V gene data show CDR1 as TSWWSYY and CDR2 as QGS. CDR3 amino acids: CALGELVWDLPLLGDTRGMVTYTDKLIF. CDR3 in DNA: TGTGCTCTTGGGGAACTAGTCTGGGACCTCCCATTACTGGGGGATACGCGTGGAATGGTGACGTACACCGATAAACTCATCTTT.

As regards this clone: With a far larger clone one base away, a read error is the likely cause. The identical CDR3 is also encoded by other nucleotide sequences in the sample. The chain carries TRDV1 and TRDJ1, with 11 bases matching TRDD3. Germline CDR1 and CDR2: TSWWSYY and QGS. This CDR3 has 20 amino acids. The CDR3 sequence is CALGERGEETGGYYTDKLIF. The CDR3 DNA reads TGTGCTCTTGGGGAACGAGGTGAGGAGACTGGGGGATATTACACCGATAAGCTCATCTTT.

V gene TRDV1 combines with J gene TRDJ1, with TRDD3 identical over 9 bases. V was pared by 1 base and J by 0 bases, with 18 bases of the junction left unmatched. The CDR3 extends over 21 amino acids. Germline CDR1 and CDR2: TSWWSYY and QGS. CDR3 in amino acids: CALGERGRKSWGIRYTDKLIF. The CDR3 bases are TGTGCTCTTGGGGAACGGGGACGTAAGAGCTGGGGGATCCGGTACACCGATAAACTCATCTTT.

This clone was seen only a few times. The chain uses TRDV1 and TRDJ1; D is tentatively TRDD2 or TRDD3 (7 bases each). The CDR3 runs 17 residues. V lost 9 bases and J lost 1, with 24 bases in between. Looked up from germline, CDR1 is TSWWSYY and CDR2 is QGS. The CDR3 region has the DNA TGTGCTCTGTTTCCTACGAGGATACGCGGTCCCACCGATAAACTCATCTTT. Its protein is CALFPTRIRGPTDKLIF.

This chain joins TRDV1 and TRDJ1; a weak D match, TRDD2 (5 bases). The germline gives CDR1 TSWWSYY, CDR2 QGS. V was cut by 0 bases and J by 0 bases, with 17 bases left in between. The CDR3 spans 18 residues. The DNA of the CDR3 is TGTGCTCTTGGGGAACTGCCCCCTACTCGTCCGTACACCGATAAACTCATCTTT. Translation: CALGELPPTRPYTDKLIF.

This rearrangement joins TRDV1 to TRDJ1, with 9 bases identical to TRDD2. The CDR3 is 22 residues long. V shed 3 bases and J 2 bases; nucleotides not matched to a gene: 25. The V gene's germline CDR1 is TSWWSYY and CDR2 QGS. The DNA of the CDR3 is TGTGCTCTTGGGGACCCTGCCTTCCTACGAAGTGGGCCACTAGGGGCTACCGATAAACTCATCTTT. Protein product: CALGDPAFLRSGPLGATDKLIF.